The sequence of this TCR beta chain was determined in a study of early T cells in non-severe SARS-CoV-2 infection (dated by TCRdb to the early 2020s). About the study as a whole: Bulk RNA from unsorted whole blood was used for TCR sequencing, so alpha and beta chains could not be paired.

This clonotype was counted only a few times. Its antigen is still unknown. One base away there is no much larger clone; base qualities are not given. Libraries were made using 5' RACE. TCRdb shows the sequencer as NextSeq 500. Unique molecular identifiers were attached to individual cDNA molecules in the TCR library protocol so that sequencing error and PCR bias could be corrected. TCR alpha and beta chains were both sequenced, and the abundances of alpha and beta sequences in each sample were closely correlated with each other. In the source study's methods: Decombinator V4 was used to perform V gene, J gene and CDR3 annotation of TCR sequences. TCRs were defined as expanded if a significant change between any two time points was detected under a Poisson model with p below 0.0001. TCR abundances were normalised to the total number of TCRs sequenced in each sample and reported as counts per million. TRAV1-2 paired with TRAJ12, TRAJ20 or TRAJ33 defined MAIT TCRs, while TRAV10 paired with TRAJ18 defined iNKT TCRs. VDJdb, accessed 1 November 2021, was searched for CMV, EBV and SARS-CoV-2 annotated TCRs, with TCRs annotated for multiple antigens excluded. In TCRdb, the public reads were trimmed at Q25 with fastp and aligned with MiXCR, with productive beta chains retained. Rows with one shared CDR3 protein collapse into an entry with the most common genes and DNA. TCRdb assigned the V and J calls; the authors' analysis was not used. In this sample the table shows about 40,000 distinct CDR3 sequences, about 6% of which occur a single time. The top ten clonotypes cover roughly 7.7% of the sample.

A case-control design nested within a healthcare worker cohort in London, UK, was used, with weekly nasopharyngeal swab PCR tests and blood sampling performed. Between 23 and 31 March 2020, the week of the UK lockdown, healthcare workers were enrolled and then followed up weekly for as long as 16 weeks. The CDR3 sequence holds 14 residues, the cysteine and phenylalanine included. Only the CDR3 DNA is retained, 42 bases long and in frame from the first base. CDR1 SEHNR and CDR2 FQNEAQ are derived from the germline V gene (reference sequence). V sheds 8 bases and J sheds 6 bases, leaving 16 bases between their ends. General conclusions and limits of the study: VDJdb matching was skewed toward anti-spike CD8 responses and likely underestimated virus-specific expansions by missing private and CD4 specificities.

The sequences come from whole blood, collected at baseline. The chain joins TRBV7-9 to TRBJ1-4, with a weak D call of TRBD1 (6 bases match). The source of this sequence is an adult who was a healthcare worker with PCR-confirmed SARS-CoV-2 infection or an uninfected control (not recorded which). The DNA sequence follows: TGTGCCAGCGGCACAGGGCTGCCGGATGAAAAACTGTTTTTT. Translated, this gives CASGTGLPDEKLFF.